This T cell receptor beta chain is drawn from a study of blood T cell repertoires in COVID-19. Across the study: The analysed material was cDNA or gDNA that came from T cells, B-cell-depleted T cells, or PBMCs.

In the study's own analysis: Reference gene primers were amplified, and this amplification served to estimate nucleated cell counts. Only in-frame clones appear in the TCRdb table, and some are missing; sequencing was by immunoSEQ multiplex PCR. The DNA gave D and trimming, while V, J and clone size come from that table. Of 71,000 or so clones in the sample, around nine tenths were seen once. This CDR3 spans 15 amino acids. The germline gives CDR1 MDHEN, CDR2 SYDVKM. V shed 7 bases, J shed 2 bases, and the junction held 8 bases outside the gene matches. The sequence derives from a woman aged 18-35 years with acute or convalescent COVID-19. V is TRBV28 and J is TRBJ1-1, with TRBD1 identical over 9 bases. The specimen sequenced was peripheral blood. This CDR3 is CASIETGGYNTEAFF. DNA of the CDR3: TGTGCCAGCATCGAGACAGGGGGGTACAACACTGAAGCTTTCTTT.